This T cell receptor (beta chain) emerged from a study of blood T cell repertoires in COVID-19. Across the whole study: Specimens from acute and convalescent COVID-19 originated in the United States, Italy and Spain. T cells, B-cell-depleted T cells, or PBMCs provided the cDNA or gDNA that served as material.

Per the authors' pipeline: Amplifying reference gene primers gave estimates of nucleated cell counts. This table comes from immunoSEQ multiplex PCR, and its TCRdb copy is limited to in-frame clones, with some not included. V and J calls plus clone size are reproduced from that table; the DNA served to infer D and trimming. The sample includes around 100,000 clones, 85% to 90% seen only once; the top ten take roughly 4.4%. This clonotype was obtained from a woman in her 50s with acute or convalescent COVID-19. Sequencing was carried out using peripheral blood.

As DNA, the CDR3 is TGCAGTGCCGGACAGGACCAGCCCCAGCATTTT. It translates to CSAGQDQPQHF. The rearrangement uses TRBV20-1 and TRBJ1-5; 7 nucleotides match TRBD1. The ends lost 6 bases at V and 7 bases at J; junction bases unmatched: 3. CDR3 length equals 11 residues. CDR1 and CDR2 from the germline V gene are DFQATT and SNEGSKA (reference sequence).